Included here is one T cell receptor (beta chain) sequence, with context. Its antigen is unknown. Germline is not matched at one junction end, which may reflect a read error. Germline V lookup: CDR1 SGDLS, CDR2 YYNGEE. CDR3 length equals 12 residues. This record belongs to a study of immune cell composition in non-small cell lung cancer. Regarding the study as a whole: Lung squamous cell carcinoma tumours had significantly higher top 10 clone scores and productive clonality than lung adenocarcinoma. No significant correlation existed between pack-years smoked and tumour clonality. Tumour-reactive clones were not shown to match dominant in vivo tumour clones.

Libraries were prepared by immunoSEQ multiplex PCR; TCRdb keeps only in-frame clonotypes and omits some of them. Counted here are about 7,600 clones, roughly 78% occurring once; the ten biggest clones make up about 12%. Template was genomic DNA from frozen, unsorted single-cell suspensions. J is TRBJ2-7 and V is TRBV9; the D is unclear. The source is a human donor with non-small cell lung cancer. The sample consisted of lung tumor tissue. This CDR3 reads CASSSSNIPHSF. The CDR3, as DNA: TGTGCCAGCAGCTCTAGTAATATCCCCCACTCCTTC.